This TCR beta chain was identified in a study of blood T cell repertoires in COVID-19. Study details: From the United States, Italy and Spain came samples of acute and convalescent COVID-19. Sample material is recorded as cDNA or gDNA derived from T cells, B-cell-depleted T cells, or PBMCs.

Generated by immunoSEQ multiplex PCR, the TCRdb table keeps only in-frame clones and is missing some. This sample yields around 200,000 clones, of which around 84% are seen a single time; around 5.7% belongs to the top ten. V was trimmed by 5 bases and J by 1 base, leaving 12 bases between them. This CDR3 has 15 residues. CDR1 and CDR2 (germline): MNHEY, SVGAGI. The chain has TRBV6-5 and TRBJ2-1; tentative D call: TRBD1 (6 bases). The specimen was peripheral blood. The TCR originated in a man older than 75 with acute or convalescent COVID-19. The CDR3 DNA follows: TGTGCCAGCAGTAGAACAGGGCTTTCCTACAATGAGCAGTTCTTC. Encoded protein: CASSRTGLSYNEQFF.